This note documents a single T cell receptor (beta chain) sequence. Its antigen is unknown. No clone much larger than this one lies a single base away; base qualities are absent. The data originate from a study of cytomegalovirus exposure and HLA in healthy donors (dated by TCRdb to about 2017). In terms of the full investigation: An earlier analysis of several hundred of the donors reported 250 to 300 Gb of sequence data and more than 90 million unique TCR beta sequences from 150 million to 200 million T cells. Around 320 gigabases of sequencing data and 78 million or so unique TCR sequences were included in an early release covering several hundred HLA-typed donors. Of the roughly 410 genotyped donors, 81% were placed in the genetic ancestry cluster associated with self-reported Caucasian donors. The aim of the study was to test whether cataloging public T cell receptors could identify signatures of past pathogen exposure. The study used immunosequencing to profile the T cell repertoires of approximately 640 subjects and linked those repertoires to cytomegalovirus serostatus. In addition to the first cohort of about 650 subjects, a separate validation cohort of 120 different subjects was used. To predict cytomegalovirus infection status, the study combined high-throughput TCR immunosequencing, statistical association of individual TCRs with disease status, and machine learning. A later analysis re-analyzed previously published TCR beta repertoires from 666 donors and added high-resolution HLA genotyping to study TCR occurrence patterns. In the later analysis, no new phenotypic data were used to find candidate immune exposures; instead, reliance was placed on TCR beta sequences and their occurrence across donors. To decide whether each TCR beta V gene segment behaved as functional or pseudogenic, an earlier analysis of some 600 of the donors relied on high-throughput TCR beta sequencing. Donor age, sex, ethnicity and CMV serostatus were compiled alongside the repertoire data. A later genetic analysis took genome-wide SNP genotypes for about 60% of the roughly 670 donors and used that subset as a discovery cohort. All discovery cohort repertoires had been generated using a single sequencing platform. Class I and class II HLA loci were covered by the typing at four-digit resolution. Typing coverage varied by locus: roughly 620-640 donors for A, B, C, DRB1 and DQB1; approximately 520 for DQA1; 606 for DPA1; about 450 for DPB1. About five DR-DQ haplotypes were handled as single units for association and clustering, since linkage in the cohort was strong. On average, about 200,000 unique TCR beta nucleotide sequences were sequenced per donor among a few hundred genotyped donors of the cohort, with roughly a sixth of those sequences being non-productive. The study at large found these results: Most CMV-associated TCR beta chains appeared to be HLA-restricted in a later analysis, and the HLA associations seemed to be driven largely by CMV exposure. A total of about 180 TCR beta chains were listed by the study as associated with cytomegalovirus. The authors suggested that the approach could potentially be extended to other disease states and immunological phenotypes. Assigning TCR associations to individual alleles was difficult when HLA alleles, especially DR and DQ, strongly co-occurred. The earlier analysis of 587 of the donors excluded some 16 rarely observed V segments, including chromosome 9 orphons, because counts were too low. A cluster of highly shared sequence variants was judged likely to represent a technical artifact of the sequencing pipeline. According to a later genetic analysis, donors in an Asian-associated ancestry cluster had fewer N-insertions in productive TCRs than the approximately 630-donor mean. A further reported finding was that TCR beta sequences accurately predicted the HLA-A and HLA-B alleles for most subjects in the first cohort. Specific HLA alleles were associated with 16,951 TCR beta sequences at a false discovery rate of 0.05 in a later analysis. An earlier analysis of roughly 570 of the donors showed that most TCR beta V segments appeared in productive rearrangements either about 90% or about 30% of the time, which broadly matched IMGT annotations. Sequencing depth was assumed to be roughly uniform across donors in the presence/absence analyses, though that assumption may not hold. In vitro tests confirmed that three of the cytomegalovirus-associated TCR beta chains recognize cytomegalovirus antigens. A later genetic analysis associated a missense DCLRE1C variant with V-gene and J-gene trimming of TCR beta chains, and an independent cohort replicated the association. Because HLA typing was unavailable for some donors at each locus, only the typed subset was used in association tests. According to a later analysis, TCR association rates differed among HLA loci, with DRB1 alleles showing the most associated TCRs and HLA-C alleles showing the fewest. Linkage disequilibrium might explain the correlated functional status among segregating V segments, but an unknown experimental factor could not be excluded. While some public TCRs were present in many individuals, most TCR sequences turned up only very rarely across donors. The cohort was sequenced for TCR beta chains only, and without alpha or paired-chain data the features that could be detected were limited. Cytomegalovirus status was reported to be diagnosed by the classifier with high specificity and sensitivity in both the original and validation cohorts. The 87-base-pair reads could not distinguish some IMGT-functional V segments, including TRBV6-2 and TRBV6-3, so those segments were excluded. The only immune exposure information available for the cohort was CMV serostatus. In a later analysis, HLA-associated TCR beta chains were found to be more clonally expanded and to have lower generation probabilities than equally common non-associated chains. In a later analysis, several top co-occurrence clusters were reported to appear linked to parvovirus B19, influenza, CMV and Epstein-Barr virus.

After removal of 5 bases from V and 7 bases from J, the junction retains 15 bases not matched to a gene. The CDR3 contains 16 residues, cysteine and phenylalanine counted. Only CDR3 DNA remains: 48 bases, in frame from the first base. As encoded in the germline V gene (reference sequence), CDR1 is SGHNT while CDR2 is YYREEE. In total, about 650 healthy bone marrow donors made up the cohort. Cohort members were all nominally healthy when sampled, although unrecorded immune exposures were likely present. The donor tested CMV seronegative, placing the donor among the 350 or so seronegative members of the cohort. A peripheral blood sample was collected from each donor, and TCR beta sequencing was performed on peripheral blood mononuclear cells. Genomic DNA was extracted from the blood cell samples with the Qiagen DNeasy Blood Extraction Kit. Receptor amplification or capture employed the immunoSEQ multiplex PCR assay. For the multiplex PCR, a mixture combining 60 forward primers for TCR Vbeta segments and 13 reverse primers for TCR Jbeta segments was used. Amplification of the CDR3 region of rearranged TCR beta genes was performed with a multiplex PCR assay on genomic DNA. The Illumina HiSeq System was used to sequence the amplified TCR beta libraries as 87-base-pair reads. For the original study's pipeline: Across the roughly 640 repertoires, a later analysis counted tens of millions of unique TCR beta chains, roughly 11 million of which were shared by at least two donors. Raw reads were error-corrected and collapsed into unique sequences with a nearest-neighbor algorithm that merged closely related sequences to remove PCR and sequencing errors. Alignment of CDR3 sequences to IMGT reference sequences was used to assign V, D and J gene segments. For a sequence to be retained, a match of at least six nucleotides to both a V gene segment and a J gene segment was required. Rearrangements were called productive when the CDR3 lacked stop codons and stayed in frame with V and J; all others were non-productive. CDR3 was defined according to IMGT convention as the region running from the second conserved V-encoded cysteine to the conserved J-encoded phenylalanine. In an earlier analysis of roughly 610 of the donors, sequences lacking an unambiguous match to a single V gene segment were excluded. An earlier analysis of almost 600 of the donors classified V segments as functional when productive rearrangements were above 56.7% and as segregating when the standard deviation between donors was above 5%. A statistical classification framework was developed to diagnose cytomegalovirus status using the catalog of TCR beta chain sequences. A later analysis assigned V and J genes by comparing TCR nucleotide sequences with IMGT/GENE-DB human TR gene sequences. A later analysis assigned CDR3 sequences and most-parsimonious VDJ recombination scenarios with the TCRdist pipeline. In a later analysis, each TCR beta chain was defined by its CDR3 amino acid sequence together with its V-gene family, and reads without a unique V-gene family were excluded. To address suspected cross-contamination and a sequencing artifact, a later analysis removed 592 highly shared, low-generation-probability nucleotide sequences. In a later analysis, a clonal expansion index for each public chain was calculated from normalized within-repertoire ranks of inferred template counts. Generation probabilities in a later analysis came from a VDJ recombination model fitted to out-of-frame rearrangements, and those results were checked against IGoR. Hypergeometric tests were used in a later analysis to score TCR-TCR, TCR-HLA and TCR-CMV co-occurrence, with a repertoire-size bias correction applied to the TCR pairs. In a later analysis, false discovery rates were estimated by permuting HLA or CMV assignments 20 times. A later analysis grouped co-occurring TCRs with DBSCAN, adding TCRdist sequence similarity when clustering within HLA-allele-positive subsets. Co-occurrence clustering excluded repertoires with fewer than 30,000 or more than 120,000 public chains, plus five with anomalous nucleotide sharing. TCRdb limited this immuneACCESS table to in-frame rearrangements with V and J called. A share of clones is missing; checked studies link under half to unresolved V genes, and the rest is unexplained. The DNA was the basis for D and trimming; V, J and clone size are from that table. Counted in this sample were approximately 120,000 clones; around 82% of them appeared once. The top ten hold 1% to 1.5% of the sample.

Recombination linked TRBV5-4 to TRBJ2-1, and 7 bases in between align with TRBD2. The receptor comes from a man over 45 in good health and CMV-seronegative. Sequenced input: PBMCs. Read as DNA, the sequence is TGTGCCAGCAGTCCGCCAGGGCGGGAGAAGGGTAATGAGCAGTTCTTC. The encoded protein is CASSPPGREKGNEQFF.